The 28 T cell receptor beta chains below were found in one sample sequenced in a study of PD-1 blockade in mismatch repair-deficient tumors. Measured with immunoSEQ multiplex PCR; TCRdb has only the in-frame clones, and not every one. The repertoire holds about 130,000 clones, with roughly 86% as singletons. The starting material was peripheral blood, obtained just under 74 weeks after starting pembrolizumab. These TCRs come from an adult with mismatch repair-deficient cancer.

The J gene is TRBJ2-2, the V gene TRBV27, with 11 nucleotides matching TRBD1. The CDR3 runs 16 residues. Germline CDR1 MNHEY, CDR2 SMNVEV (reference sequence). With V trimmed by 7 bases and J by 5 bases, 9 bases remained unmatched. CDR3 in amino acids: CASTTRTGGVTGELFF. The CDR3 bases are TGTGCCAGCACCACAAGGACAGGGGGCGTTACCGGGGAGCTGTTTTTT.

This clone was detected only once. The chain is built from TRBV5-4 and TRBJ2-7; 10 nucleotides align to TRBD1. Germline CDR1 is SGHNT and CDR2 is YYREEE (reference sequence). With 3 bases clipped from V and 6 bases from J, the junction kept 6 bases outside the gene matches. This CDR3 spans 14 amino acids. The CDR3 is CASSSGTGEREQYF. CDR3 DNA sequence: TGTGCCAGCAGCTCCGGGACAGGGGAACGCGAGCAGTACTTC.

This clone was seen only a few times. The CDR3 sequence is CASSLGQGYGYTF. The CDR3 coding sequence is TGTGCCAGCAGCCTGGGACAGGGCTATGGCTACACCTTC. V gene TRBV7-8 combines with J gene TRBJ1-2; 9 nucleotides align to TRBD1. The trim removed 5 bases at V and 4 bases at J, leaving 2 bases unmatched. Germline V gives CDR1 SGHVS, CDR2 FQNEAQ. The CDR3 is 13 amino acids.

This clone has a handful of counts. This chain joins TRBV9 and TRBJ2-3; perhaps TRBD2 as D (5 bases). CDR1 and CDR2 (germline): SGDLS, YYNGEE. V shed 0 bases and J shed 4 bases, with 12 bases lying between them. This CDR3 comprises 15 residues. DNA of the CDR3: TGTGCCAGCAGCGTAGCTCCGGGATTTGCAGATACGCAGTATTTT. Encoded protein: CASSVAPGFADTQYF.

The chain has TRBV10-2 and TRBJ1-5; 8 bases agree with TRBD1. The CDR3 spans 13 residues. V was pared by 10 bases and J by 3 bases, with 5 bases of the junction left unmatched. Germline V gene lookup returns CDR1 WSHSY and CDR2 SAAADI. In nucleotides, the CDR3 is TGCGCCACCCGGACAGGGAACAATCAGCCCCAGCATTTT. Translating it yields CATRTGNNQPQHF.

CDR3 DNA: TGTGCCAGCAGCGTCCCCGGACAGCACAAGAAGCGGCAGTACTTC. It specifies CASSVPGQHKKRQYF. The chain joins TRBV7-2 to TRBJ2-7, with a possible D match to TRBD1 (6 bases). The V end lost 5 bases, the J end lost 9 bases, and 23 bases lay between the germline ends. This CDR3 is built from 15 residues. Germline CDR1 and CDR2: SGHTA and FQGNSA.

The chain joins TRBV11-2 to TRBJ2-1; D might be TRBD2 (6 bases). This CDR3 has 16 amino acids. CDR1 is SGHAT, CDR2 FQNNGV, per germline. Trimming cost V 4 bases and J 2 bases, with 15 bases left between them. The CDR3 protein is CASSSQIAEPYNEQFF. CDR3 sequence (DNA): TGTGCCAGCAGCTCCCAAATAGCGGAACCCTACAATGAGCAGTTCTTC.

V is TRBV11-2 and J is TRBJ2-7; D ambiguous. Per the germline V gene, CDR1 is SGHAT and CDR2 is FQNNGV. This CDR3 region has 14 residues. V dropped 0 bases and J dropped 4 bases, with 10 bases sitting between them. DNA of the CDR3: TGTGCCAGCAGCTTAGAAGCGCTTTCTTACGAGCAGTACTTC. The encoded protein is CASSLEALSYEQYF.

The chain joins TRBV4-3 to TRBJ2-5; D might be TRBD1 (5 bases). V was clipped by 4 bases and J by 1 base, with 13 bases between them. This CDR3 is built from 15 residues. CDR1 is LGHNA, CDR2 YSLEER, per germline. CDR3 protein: CASSPGVTVQETQYF. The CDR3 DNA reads TGCGCCAGCAGCCCAGGAGTGACAGTCCAAGAGACCCAGTACTTC.

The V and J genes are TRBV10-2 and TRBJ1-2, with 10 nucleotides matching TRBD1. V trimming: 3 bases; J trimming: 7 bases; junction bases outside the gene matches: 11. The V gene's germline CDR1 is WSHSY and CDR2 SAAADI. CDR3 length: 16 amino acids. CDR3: CASSDDIGQGGLGYTF. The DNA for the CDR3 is TGCGCCAGCAGTGACGACATTGGACAGGGGGGACTTGGCTACACCTTC.

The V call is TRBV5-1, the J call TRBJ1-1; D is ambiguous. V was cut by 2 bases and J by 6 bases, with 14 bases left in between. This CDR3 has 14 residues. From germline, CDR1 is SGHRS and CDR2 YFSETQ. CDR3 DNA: TGCGCCAGCAGCTTTAACCGGGTGGGCTCTGAAGCTTTCTTT. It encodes CASSFNRVGSEAFF.

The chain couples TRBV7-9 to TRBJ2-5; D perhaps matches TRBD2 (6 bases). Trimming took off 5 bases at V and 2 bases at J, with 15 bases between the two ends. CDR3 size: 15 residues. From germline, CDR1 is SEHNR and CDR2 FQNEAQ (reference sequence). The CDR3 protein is CASSVNRGGQETQYF. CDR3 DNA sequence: TGTGCCAGCAGCGTAAACCGCGGAGGGCAAGAGACCCAGTACTTC.

The CDR3 spells CASSQGPSLGADTQYF. CDR3 DNA: TGCGCCAGCAGCCAAGGACCTTCCCTAGGGGCAGATACGCAGTATTTT. The chain joins TRBV4-3 to TRBJ2-3; tentative D call: TRBD1 (5 bases). This CDR3 has 16 amino acids. The germline V and J ends were trimmed by 1 base and 4 bases, with 15 bases remaining between them. The germline V gene has CDR1 LGHNA and CDR2 YSLEER.

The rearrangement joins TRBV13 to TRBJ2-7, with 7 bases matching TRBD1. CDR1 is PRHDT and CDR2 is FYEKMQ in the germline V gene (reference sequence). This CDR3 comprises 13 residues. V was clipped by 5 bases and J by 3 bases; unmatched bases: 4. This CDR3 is CASSQGQNYEQYF. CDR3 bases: TGTGCCAGCAGCCAGGGACAGAACTACGAGCAGTACTTC.

CDR3 loop: CASSLQGEQYF. As DNA, the CDR3 is TGTGCCAGCAGCCTGCAGGGCGAGCAGTACTTC. This chain connects TRBV7-9 to TRBJ2-7; a weak D match, TRBD1 (5 bases). Trimming took off 5 bases at V and 6 bases at J, with 8 bases between the two ends. This CDR3 has 11 amino acids. Germline CDR1 SEHNR, CDR2 FQNEAQ (reference sequence).

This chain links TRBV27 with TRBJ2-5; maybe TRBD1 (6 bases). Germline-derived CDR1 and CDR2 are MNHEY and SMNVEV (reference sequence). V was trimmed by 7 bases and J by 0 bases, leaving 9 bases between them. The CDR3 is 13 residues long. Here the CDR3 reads CASKDRYQETQYF. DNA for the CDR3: TGTGCCAGCAAGGACAGATACCAAGAGACCCAGTACTTC.

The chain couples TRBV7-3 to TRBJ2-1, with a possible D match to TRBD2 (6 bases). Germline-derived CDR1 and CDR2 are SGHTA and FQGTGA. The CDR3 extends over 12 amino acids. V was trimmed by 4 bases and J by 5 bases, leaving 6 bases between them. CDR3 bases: TGTGCCAGCAGCTCGGGGGACAATGAGCAGTTCTTC. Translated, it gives CASSSGDNEQFF.

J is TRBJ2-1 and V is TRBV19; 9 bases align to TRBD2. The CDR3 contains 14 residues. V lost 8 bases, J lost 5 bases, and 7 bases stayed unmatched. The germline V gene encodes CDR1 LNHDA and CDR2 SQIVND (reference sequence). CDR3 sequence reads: CASQRTSADNEQFF. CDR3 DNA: TGTGCCAGTCAACGGACTAGCGCCGACAATGAGCAGTTCTTC. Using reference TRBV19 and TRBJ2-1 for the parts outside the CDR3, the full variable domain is DGGITQSPKYLFRKEGQNVTLSCEQNLNHDAMYWYRQDPGQGLRLIYYSQIVNDFQKGDIAEGYSVSREKKESFPLTVTSAQKNPTAFYLCASQRTSADNEQFFGPGTRLTVL.

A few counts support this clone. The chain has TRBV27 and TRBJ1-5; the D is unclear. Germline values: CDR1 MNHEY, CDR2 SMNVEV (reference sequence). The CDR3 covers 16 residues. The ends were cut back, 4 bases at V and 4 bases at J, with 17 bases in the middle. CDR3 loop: CASSSLREQTNQPQHF. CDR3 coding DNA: TGTGCCAGCAGTTCCTTACGGGAACAGACGAATCAGCCCCAGCATTTT.

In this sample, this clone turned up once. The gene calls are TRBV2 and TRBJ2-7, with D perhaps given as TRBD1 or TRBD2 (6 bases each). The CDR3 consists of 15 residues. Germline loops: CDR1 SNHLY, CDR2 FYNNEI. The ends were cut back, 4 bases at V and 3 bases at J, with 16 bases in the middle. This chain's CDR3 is CASSGSGDSHYEQYF. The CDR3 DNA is TGTGCCAGCAGTGGATCAGGGGACTCTCACTACGAGCAGTACTTC.

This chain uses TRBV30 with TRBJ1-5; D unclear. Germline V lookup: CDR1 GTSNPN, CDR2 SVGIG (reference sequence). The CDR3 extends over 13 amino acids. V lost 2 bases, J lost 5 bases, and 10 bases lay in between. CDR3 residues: CAWSRGPDQPQHF. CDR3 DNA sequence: TGTGCCTGGAGTAGAGGGCCCGATCAGCCCCAGCATTTT.

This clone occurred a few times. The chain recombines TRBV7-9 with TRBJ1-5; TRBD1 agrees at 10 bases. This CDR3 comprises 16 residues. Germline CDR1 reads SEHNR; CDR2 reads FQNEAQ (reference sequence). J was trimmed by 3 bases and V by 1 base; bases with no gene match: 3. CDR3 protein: CASSLGDRGVNQPQHF. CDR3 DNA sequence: TGTGCCAGCAGCTTAGGGGACAGGGGTGTCAATCAGCCCCAGCATTTT. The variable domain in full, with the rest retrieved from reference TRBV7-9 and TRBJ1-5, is DTGVSQNPRHKITKRGQNVTFRCDPISEHNRLYWYRQTLGQGPEFLTYFQNEAQLEKSRLLSDRFSAERPKGSFSTLEIQRTEQGDSAMYLCASSLGDRGVNQPQHFGDGTRLSIL.

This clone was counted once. The DNA for the CDR3 is TGTGCCAGCAAAACTAGCGGGCCCTCCTACGAGCAGTACTTC. Protein: CASKTSGPSYEQYF. The rearrangement joins TRBV27 to TRBJ2-7, with 9 bases matching TRBD2. CDR1 is MNHEY and CDR2 is SMNVEV in the germline V gene (reference sequence). The V and J ends lost 7 bases and 0 bases, in that order; junction bases with no gene match: 4. The CDR3 is made up of 14 amino acids.

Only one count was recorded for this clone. In DNA, the CDR3 is TGTGCCAGCAGTTACTCCCTCGGACAGGCGTTGTACTTC. Translation gives CASSYSLGQALYF. The chain carries TRBV6-5 and TRBJ2-7, with 7 bases identical to TRBD1. CDR1 and CDR2 from the germline V gene are MNHEY and SVGAGI. The CDR3 is 13 amino acids. Losses at the gene ends were 0 bases for V and 12 bases for J; bases not matched to a gene: 8.

The CDR3 sequence is CASSFGGPEWQPQHF. DNA of the CDR3: TGTGCCAGCAGCTTTGGGGGGCCGGAGTGGCAGCCCCAGCATTTT. V usage is TRBV5-6 and J usage is TRBJ1-5; maybe TRBD1 (6 bases). CDR1 and CDR2 (germline): SGHDT, YYEEEE. The CDR3 runs to 15 residues. V was pared by 2 bases and J by 7 bases, with 16 bases between.

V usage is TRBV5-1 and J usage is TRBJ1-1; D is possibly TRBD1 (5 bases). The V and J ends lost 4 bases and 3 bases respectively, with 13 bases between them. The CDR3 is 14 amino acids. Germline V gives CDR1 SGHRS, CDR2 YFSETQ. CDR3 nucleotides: TGCGCCAGCAGCCAAAGGACGGGACACACTGAAGCTTTCTTT. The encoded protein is CASSQRTGHTEAFF.

The CDR3 sequence: CAWSPTDRADYGYTF. The CDR3 nucleotides read TGTGCCTGGAGTCCCACAGACAGGGCGGACTATGGCTACACCTTC. This sequence joins TRBV30 and TRBJ1-2, with 7 bases that match TRBD1. The CDR3 totals 15 residues. The germline gives CDR1 GTSNPN, CDR2 SVGIG (reference sequence). V trimming: 2 bases; J trimming: 3 bases; junction bases outside the gene matches: 9.

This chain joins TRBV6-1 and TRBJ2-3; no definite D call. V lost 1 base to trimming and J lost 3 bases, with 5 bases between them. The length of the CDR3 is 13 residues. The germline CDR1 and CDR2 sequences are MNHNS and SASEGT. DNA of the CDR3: TGTGCCAGCAGTGAAGAAGGGACAGATACGCAGTATTTT. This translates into CASSEEGTDTQYF.